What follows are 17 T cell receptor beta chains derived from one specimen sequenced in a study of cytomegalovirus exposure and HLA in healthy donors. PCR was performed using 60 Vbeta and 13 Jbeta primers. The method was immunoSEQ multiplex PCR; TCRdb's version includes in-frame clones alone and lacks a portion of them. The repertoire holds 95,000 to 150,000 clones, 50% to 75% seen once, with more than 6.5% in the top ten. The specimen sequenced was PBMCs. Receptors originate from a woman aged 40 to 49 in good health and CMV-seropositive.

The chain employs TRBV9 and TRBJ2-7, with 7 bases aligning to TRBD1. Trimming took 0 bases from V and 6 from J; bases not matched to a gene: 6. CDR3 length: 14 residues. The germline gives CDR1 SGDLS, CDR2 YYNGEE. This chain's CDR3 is CASSVGNTGAEQYF. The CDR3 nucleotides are TGTGCCAGCAGCGTAGGAAACACAGGGGCCGAGCAGTACTTC.

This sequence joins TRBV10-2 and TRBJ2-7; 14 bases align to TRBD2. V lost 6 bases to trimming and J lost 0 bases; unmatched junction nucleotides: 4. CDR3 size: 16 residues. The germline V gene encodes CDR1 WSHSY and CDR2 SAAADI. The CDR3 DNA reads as TGCGCCAGCAGAACGGGACTAGCGGGAGCCTCCTACGAGCAGTACTTC. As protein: CASRTGLAGASYEQYF.

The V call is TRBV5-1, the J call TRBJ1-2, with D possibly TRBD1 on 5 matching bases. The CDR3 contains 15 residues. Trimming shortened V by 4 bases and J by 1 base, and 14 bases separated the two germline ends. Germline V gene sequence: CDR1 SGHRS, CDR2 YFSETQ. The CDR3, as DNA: TGCGCCAGCAGCCCTTTGGGGGGGGATAACTATGGCTACACCTTC. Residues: CASSPLGGDNYGYTF.

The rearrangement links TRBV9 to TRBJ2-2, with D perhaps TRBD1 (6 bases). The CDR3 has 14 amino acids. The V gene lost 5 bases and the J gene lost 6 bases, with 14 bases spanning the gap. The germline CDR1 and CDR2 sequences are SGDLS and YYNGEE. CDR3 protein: CASSDTGLSGELFF. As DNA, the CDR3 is TGTGCCAGCAGTGATACAGGGTTATCCGGGGAGCTGTTTTTT.

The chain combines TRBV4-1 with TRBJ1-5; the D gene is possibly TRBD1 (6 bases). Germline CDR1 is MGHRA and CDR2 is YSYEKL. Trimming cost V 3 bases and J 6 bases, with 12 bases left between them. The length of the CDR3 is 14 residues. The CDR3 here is CASSHGTPAQPQHF. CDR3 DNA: TGCGCCAGCAGCCACGGGACACCTGCTCAGCCCCAGCATTTT.

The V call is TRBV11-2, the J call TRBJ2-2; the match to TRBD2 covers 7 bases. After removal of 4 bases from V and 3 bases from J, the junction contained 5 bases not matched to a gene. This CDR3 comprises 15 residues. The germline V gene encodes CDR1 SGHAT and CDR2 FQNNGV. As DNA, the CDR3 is TGTGCCAGCAGCTCCTGGGAGGGGTACACCGGGGAGCTGTTTTTT. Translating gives CASSSWEGYTGELFF.

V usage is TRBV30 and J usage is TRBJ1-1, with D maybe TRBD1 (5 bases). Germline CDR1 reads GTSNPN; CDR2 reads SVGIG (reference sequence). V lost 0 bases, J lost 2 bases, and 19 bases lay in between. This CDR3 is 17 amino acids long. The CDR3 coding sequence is TGTGCCTGGAGTGTATGGGGGGGGAGTACTTTAAACACTGAAGCTTTCTTT. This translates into CAWSVWGGSTLNTEAFF.

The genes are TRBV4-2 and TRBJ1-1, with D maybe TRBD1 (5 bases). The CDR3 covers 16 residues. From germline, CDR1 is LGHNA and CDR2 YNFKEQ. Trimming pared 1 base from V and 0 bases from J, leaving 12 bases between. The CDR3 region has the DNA TGTGCCAGCAGCCAAGGGGGGGTACAGGTGAACACTGAAGCTTTCTTT. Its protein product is CASSQGGVQVNTEAFF.

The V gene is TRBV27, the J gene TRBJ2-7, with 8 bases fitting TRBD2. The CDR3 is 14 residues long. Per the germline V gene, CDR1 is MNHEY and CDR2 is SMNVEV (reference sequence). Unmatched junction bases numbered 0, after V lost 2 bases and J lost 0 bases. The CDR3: CASSLTSGSYEQYF. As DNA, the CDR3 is TGTGCCAGCAGTTTAACTAGCGGCTCCTACGAGCAGTACTTC.

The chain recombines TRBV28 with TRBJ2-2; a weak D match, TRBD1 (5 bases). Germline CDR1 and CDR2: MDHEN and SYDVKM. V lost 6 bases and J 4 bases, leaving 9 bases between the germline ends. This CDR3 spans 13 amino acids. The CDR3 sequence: CASSITGTGELFF. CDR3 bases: TGTGCCAGCAGCATCACAGGCACCGGGGAGCTGTTTTTT.

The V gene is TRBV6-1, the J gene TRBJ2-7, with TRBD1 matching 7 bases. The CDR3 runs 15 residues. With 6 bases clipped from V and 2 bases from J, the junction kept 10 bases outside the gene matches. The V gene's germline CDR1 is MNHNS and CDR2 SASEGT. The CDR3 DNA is TGTGCCAGCAGAGGGGGCACCTCTCTCCCCTACGAGCAGTACTTC. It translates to CASRGGTSLPYEQYF.

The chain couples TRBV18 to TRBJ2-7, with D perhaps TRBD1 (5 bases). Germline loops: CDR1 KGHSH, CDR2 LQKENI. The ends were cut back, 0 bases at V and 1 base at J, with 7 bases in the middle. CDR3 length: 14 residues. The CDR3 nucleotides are TGTGCCAGCTCACCACCTCCAGGGTCCTACGAGCAGTACTTC. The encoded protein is CASSPPPGSYEQYF.

This chain's CDR3 is CASSRGQGANTEAFF. As DNA, the CDR3 is TGCGCCAGCAGCCGGGGACAGGGCGCGAACACTGAAGCTTTCTTT. The genes are TRBV5-1 and TRBJ1-1; 9 bases match TRBD1. CDR1 and CDR2 (germline): SGHRS, YFSETQ. V dropped 4 bases and J dropped 1; count of bases not matched to a gene: 5. This CDR3 spans 15 amino acids.

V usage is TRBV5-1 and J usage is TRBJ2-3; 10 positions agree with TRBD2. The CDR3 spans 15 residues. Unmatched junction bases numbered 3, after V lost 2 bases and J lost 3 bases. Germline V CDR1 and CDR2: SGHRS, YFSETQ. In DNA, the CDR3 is TGCGCCAGCAGCTTTGAGCGGGAGGGAACAGATACGCAGTATTTT. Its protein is CASSFEREGTDTQYF.

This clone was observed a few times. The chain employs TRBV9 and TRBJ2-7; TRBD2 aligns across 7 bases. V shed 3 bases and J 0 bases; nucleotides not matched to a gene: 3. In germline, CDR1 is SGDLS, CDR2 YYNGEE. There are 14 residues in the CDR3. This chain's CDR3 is CASSASGLSYEQYF. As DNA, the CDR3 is TGTGCCAGCAGCGCTAGCGGTCTCTCCTACGAGCAGTACTTC.

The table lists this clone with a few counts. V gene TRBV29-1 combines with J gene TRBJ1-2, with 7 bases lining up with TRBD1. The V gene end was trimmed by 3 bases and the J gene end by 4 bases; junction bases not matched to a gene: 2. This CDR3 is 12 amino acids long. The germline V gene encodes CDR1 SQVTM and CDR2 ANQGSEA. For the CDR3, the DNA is TGCAGCGTTGAGGGACAGTCCTATGGCTACACCTTC. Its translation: CSVEGQSYGYTF.

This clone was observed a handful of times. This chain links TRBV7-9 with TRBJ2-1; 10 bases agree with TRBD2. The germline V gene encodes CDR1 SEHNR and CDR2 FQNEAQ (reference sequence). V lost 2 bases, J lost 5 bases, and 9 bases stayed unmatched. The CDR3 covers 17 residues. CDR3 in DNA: TGTGCCAGCAGCTTACTTCCCACGGGACTAGCGAACAATGAGCAGTTCTTC. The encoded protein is CASSLLPTGLANNEQFF. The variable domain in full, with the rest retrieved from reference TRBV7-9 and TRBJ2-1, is DTGVSQNPRHKITKRGQNVTFRCDPISEHNRLYWYRQTLGQGPEFLTYFQNEAQLEKSRLLSDRFSAERPKGSFSTLEIQRTEQGDSAMYLCASSLLPTGLANNEQFFGPGTRLTVL.